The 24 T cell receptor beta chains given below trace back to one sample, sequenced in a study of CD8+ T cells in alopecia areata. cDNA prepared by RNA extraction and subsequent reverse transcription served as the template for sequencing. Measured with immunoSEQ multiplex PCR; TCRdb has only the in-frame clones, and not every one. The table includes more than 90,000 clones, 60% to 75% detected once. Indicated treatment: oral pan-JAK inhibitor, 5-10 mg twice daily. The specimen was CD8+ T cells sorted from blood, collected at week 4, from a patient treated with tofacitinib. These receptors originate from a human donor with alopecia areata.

The CDR3: CASSQSKRALCTDTQYF. For the CDR3, the DNA is TGCGCCAGCAGTCAATCTAAGAGGGCTCTTTGCACAGATACGCAGTATTTT. The chain is built from TRBV23-1 and TRBJ2-3; D might be TRBD2 (5 bases). TRBV23-1 is noted as an ORF with a role that remains uncertain. The ends were cut back, 0 bases at V and 1 base at J, with 14 bases in the middle. The CDR3 is 17 residues long.

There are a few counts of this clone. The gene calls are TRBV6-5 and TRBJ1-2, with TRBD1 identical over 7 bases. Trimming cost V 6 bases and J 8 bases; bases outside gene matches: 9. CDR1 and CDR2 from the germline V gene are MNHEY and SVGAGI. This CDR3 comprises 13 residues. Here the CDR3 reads CASSRTGGQGYTF. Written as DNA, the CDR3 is TGTGCCAGCAGCAGGACAGGAGGCCAAGGCTACACCTTC.

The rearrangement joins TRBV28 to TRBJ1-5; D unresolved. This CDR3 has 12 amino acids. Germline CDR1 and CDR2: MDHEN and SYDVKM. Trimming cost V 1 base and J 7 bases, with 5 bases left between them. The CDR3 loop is CASSLYLQPQHF. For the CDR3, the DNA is TGTGCCAGCAGTTTATACTTGCAGCCCCAGCATTTT.

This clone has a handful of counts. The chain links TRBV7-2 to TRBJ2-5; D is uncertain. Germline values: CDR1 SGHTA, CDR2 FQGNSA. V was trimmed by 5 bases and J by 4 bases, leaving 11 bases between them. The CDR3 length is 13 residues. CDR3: CASSLHLVETQYF. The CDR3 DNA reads TGTGCCAGCAGCCTCCACCTTGTAGAGACCCAGTACTTC.

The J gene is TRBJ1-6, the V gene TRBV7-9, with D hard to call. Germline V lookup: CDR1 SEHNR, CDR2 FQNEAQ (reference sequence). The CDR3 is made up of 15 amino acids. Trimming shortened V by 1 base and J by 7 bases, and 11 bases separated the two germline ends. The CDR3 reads CASSLGQIMNSPLHF. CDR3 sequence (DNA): TGTGCCAGCAGCTTAGGGCAGATAATGAATTCACCCCTCCACTTT.

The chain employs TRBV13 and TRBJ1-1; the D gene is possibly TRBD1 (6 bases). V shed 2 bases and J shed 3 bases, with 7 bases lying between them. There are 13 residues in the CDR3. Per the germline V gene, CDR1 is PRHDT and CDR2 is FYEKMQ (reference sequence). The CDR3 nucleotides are TGTGCCAGCAGCTTAACAGGGTACACTGAAGCTTTCTTT. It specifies CASSLTGYTEAFF. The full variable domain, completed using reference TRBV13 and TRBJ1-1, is AAGVIQSPRHLIKEKRETATLKCYPIPRHDTVYWYQQGPGQDPQFLISFYEKMQSDKGSIPDRFSAQQFSDYHSELNMSSLELGDSALYFCASSLTGYTEAFFGQGTRLTVV.

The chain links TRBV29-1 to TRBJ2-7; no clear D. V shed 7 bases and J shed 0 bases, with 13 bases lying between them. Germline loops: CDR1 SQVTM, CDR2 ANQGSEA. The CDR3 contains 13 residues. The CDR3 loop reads CSAYLESSYEQYF. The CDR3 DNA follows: TGCAGCGCCTACCTAGAGAGCTCCTACGAGCAGTACTTC.

The CDR3 nucleotides are TGCAGCGTAGCCGCCGCTAGCGGGGGACCCTACGAGCAGTACTTC. It is translated as CSVAAASGGPYEQYF. The chain has TRBV29-1 and TRBJ2-7; 10 bases agree with TRBD2. CDR1 and CDR2 (germline): SQVTM, ANQGSEA. The CDR3 is 15 amino acids. The J segment lost 2 bases and the V segment lost 6 bases, leaving 10 bases of the junction unmatched.

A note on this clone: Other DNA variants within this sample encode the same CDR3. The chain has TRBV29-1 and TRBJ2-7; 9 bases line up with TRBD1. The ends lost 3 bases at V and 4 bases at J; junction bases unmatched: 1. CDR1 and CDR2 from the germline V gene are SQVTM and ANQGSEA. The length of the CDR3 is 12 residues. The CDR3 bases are TGCAGCGTTGAGGGGACAGGGTACGAGCAGTACTTC. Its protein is CSVEGTGYEQYF.

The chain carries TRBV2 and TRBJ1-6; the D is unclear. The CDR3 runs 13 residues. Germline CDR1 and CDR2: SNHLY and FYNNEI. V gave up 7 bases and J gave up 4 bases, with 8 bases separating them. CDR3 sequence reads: CASILEYNSPLHF. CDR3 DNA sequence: TGTGCCAGCATCCTCGAATATAATTCACCCCTCCACTTT.

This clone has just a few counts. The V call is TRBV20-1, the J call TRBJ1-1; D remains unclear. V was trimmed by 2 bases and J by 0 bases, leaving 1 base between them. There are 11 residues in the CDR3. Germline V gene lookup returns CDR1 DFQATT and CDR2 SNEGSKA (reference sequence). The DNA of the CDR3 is TGCAGTGCTAGACTGAACACTGAAGCTTTCTTT. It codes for CSARLNTEAFF.

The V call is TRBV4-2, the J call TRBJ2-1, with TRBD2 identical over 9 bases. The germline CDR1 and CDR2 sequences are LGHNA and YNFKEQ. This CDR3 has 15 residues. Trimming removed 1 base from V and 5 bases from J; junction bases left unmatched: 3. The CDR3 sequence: CASSQGQREDNEQFF. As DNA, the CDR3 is TGTGCCAGCAGCCAAGGGCAGCGGGAGGACAATGAGCAGTTCTTC.

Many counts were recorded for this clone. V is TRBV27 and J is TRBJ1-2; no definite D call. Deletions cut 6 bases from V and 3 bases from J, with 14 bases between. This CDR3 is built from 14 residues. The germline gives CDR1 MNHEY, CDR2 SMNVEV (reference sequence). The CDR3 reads CASRILKDDYGYTF. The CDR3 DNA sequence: TGTGCCAGCAGAATTCTTAAGGACGACTATGGCTACACCTTC.

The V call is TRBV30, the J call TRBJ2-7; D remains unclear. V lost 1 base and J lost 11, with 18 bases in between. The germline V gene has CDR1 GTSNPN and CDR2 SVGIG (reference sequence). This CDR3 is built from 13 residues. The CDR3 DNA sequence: TGTGCCTGGAGTGCACTGTTTCGTCATGGGGAGTACTTC. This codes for CAWSALFRHGEYF.

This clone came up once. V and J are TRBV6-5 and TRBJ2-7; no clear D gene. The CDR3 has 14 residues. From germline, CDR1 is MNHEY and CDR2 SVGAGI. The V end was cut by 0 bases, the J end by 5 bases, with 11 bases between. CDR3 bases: TGTGCCAGCAGTTACTCATCTACCCGGGACGAGCAGTACTTC. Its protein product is CASSYSSTRDEQYF.

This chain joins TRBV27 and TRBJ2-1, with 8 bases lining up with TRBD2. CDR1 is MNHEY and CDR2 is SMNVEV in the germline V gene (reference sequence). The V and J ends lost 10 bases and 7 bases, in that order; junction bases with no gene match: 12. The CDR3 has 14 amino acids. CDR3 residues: CATCPVPGGNEQFF. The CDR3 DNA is TGTGCCACCTGTCCGGTGCCGGGAGGGAATGAGCAGTTCTTC.

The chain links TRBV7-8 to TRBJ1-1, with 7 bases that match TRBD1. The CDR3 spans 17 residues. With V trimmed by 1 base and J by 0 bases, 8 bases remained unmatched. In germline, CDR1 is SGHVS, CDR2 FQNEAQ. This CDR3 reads CASSLEGQPGVNTEAFF. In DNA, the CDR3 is TGTGCCAGCAGCTTAGAGGGACAGCCTGGGGTGAACACTGAAGCTTTCTTT.

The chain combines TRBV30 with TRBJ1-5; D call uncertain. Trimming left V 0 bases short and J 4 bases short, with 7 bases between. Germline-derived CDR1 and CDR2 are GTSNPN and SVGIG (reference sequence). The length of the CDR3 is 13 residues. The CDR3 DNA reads TGTGCCTGGAGTGTCCTAGGGAATCAGCCCCAGCATTTT. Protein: CAWSVLGNQPQHF.

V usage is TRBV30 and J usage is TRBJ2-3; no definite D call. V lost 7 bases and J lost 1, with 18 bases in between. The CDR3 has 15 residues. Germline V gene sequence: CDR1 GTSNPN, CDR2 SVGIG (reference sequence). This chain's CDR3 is CASLPPYEGTDTQYF. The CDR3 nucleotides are TGTGCCTCCCTGCCTCCCTACGAGGGCACAGATACGCAGTATTTT.

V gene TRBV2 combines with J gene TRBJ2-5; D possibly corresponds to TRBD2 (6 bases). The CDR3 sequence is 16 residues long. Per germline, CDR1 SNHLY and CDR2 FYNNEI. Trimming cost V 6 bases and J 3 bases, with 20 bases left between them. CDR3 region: CASSSPGGEGEETQYF. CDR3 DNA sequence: TGTGCCAGCAGCTCGCCGGGCGGGGAAGGGGAAGAGACCCAGTACTTC.

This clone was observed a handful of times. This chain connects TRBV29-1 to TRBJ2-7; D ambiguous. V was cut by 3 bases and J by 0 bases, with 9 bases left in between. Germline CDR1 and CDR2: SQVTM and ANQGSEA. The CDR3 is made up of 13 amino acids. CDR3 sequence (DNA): TGCAGCGTTGAGCTCGGCTACTCCTACGAGCAGTACTTC. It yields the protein CSVELGYSYEQYF.

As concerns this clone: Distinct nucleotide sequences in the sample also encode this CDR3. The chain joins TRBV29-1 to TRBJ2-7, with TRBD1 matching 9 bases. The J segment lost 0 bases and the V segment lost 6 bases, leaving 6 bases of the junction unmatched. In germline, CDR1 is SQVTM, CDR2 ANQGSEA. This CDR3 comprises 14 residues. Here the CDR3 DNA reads TGCAGCGTCCTGGGACAGGGTAGCTCCTACGAGCAGTACTTC. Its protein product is CSVLGQGSSYEQYF.

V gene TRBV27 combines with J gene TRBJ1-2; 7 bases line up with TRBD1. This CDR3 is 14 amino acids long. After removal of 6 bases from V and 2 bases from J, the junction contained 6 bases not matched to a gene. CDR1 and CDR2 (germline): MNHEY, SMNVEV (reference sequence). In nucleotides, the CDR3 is TGTGCCAGCAGGAACGTACAGGGGAACTATGGCTACACCTTC. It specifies CASRNVQGNYGYTF.

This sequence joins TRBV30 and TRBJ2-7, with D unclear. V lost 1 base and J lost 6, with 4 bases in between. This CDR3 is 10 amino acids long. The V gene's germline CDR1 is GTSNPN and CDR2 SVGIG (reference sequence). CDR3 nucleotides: TGTGCCTGGAGTGATGGCGAGCAGTACTTC. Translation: CAWSDGEQYF.